This is a list of T cell receptor beta chains from one sample in a study of CD8+ T cells in alopecia areata. The protocol was immunoSEQ multiplex PCR, while the TCRdb copy is restricted to in-frame clones and leaves out a portion. There are 140,000 to 150,000 clones in the sample; approximately 87% occur only once, and approximately 15% lies in the top ten. Material: CD8+ T cells sorted from blood, obtained at week 0. These receptors originate from a human donor with alopecia areata. The CDR3 runs from the conserved cysteine through the conserved F or W. The order of the fields is D gene, J gene, clone size, V gene, CDR3 protein, CDR3 DNA. D genes are given only for firm matches. Rows may omit the clone size; those that give it use once, few, many or a size class.

- TRBJ1-1 - TRBV9 CASIDGTEAFF TGTGCCAGCATCGACGGCACTGAAGCTTTCTTT
TRBD2 TRBJ2-1 - TRBV10-2 CASSEDGGAYNEQFF TGCGCCAGCAGTGAAGACGGGGGGGCGTACAATGAGCAGTTCTTC
- TRBJ2-1 - TRBV2 CARGGDGSYNEQFF TGTGCCAGAGGGGGAGACGGGTCCTACAATGAGCAGTTCTTC
- TRBJ1-5 - TRBV7-3 CASSFPRQAPWGLPQHF TGTGCCAGCAGCTTCCCTCGACAGGCCCCTTGGGGCTTGCCCCAGCATTTT
- TRBJ2-7 once TRBV29-1 CSVDTGNSYEQYF TGCAGCGTTGATACGGGGAACTCCTACGAGCAGTACTTC
- TRBJ2-1 - TRBV28 CASSLQTGSSYNEQFF TGTGCCAGCAGTTTACAAACAGGGAGCTCCTACAATGAGCAGTTCTTC
- TRBJ2-7 - TRBV29-1 CSVKMDSSYEQYF TGCAGCGTTAAGATGGACAGCTCCTACGAGCAGTACTTC
TRBD1 TRBJ1-2 - TRBV13 CASSHGTGNYGYTF TGTGCCAGCAGCCACGGGACAGGGAATTATGGCTACACCTTC
- TRBJ1-4 - TRBV29-1 CSVEQGDEKLFF TGCAGCGTTGAACAGGGAGACGAAAAACTGTTTTTT
TRBD1 TRBJ1-1 - TRBV28 CASSAARRGLSYEAFF TGTGCCAGCAGCGCGGCTCGCAGGGGGCTGAGTTATGAAGCTTTCTTT